This T cell receptor (beta chain) was retrieved from a study of CD8 T cells in ankylosing spondylitis. The germline CDR1 and CDR2 sequences are SGHAT and FQNNGV. This CDR3 region has 13 residues. Trimming pared 1 base from V and 5 bases from J, leaving 7 bases between. Study-wide results and caveats: Earlier literature documents some of the motif variants in reactive arthritis synovial fluid and blood. Disease-linked clones displayed a CD8+ phenotype and appeared relatively rarely in peripheral blood.

Researchers built TCR beta libraries using quantitative 5'-RACE with molecular barcodes. TCRdb reanalysed the 5' RACE reads using MiXCR and keeps one entry per CDR3 protein. Among about 220,000 distinct CDR3 sequences listed, over 9.5% were seen once. This clonotype was seen a handful of times. Its antigen is not known. The sequence derives from a male donor with ankylosing spondylitis or in good health (not recorded which). This sequence joins TRBV11-2 and TRBJ2-3, with D unresolved. Source material: blood, either unsorted or a sorted T cell fraction (not recorded which). The CDR3 bases are TGTGCCAGCAGCTTAGCCCTGGGAGATACGCAGTATTTT. Translation: CASSLALGDTQYF. The whole variable domain, remainder taken from reference TRBV11-2 and TRBJ2-3, is EAGVAQSPRYKIIEKRQSVAFWCNPISGHATLYWYQQILGQGPKLLIQFQNNGVVDDSQLPKDRFSAERLKGVDSTLKIQPAKLEDSAVYLCASSLALGDTQYFGPGTRLTVL.